This T cell receptor beta chain is drawn from a study of Tregs in tolerant kidney transplant recipients (dated by TCRdb to about 2019). For the study in its entirety: The transplants used related donors along with nonmyeloablative bone marrow transplantation, and in the human trials mixed chimerism was transient. The study used TCRbeta sequencing to identify donor-specific regulatory T cells before combined kidney and bone marrow transplantation, then tracked those cells after transplant. What the study reported, not specific to this receptor: In tolerant patients, donor-specific Tregs expanded more than Tregs overall, which suggests antigen-driven rather than nonspecific expansion. The study was constrained by small patient numbers, and validation of the findings is required in larger populations and under other immunosuppression protocols. Expanding Tregs with activated donor B cells appeared to identify the most biologically relevant and donor-specific TCRbeta repertoire. For some patients the PCR primers changed over time, which made it impossible to compare the samples from those patients at the nucleotide level. Biological reproducibility was not directly assessed, although technical replication error appeared to be minimal.

Genomic DNA was extracted from sorted cells with the QIAGEN DNeasy Blood and Tissue Kit for TCRbeta CDR3 sequencing. High-throughput TCRbeta CDR3 sequencing, including PCR amplification with bias correction and internal controls, was performed commercially through immunoSEQ. The published analysis was carried out like this. Unique productive TCRbeta sequences were defined by CDR3 nucleotide sequence where primers matched, and otherwise by CDR3 amino acid sequence together with Vbeta and Jbeta genes. To correct sorting error, sequences shared between sorted populations at a frequency ratio of 2:1 or less were removed; the rest were assigned to the higher population. A sequence counted as donor-reactive if, in CFSE-low cells, the sequence had a frequency of at least 0.01% and was expanded at least 5-fold compared with unstimulated cells. Jensen-Shannon divergence, calculated on the top 100 TCRbeta sequences ranked by frequency, was used to quantify repertoire divergence. For samples with multiple sequencing runs, sorting error was corrected in each run separately before the runs were combined. The source is immuneACCESS, and TCRdb retained only in-frame sequences with V and J called. Part of the clones is not carried over; for the studies checked, unresolved V genes explain less than half of this, and the remainder is unexplained. V, J and clone size reflect that table, while D and trimming were determined from the DNA. The sample records some 80,000 clones, nearly 98% of which are singletons. The ten largest clones take up roughly 0.6% of the sample.

V loses 0 bases at its end and J loses 2 bases; junction bases beyond the gene matches: 0. Reading from cysteine to phenylalanine, the CDR3 counts 14 amino acids. Only the CDR3 DNA is retained, 42 bases long and in frame from the first base. Looking up the germline V gene (reference sequence) yields CDR1 MNHEY and CDR2 SMNVEV. In the case of this clone: The target of this receptor is not known. Base qualities are not at hand, and no much larger clone is one base apart.

Taken with the paper, the label for time point translates to: blood sample drawn before combined kidney and bone marrow transplant. Thawed PBMCs were FACS-sorted into unstimulated Tregs (CD4+CD25+CD127-), CD4+ non-Tregs (CD4+CD25-), CD4 cells and CD8 cells. 4 combined kidney and bone marrow transplant recipients from the ITN036ST trial were included as patients, and samples were available only from these trial subjects. Healthy control blood was processed to PBMCs with a Ficoll density gradient and then cryopreserved, whereas patient PBMCs were collected both before and after transplant. This chain is built from TRBV27 and TRBJ2-7; TRBD1 matches 8 bases in the middle. The sequencing here drew on CD4+ T cells from blood, taken before the transplant. The clonotype originates from a human donor who received a combined kidney and bone marrow transplant. The DNA is as follows: TGTGCCAGCAGTTTATCGACAGGGGCCTACGAGCAGTACTTC. Translated, this gives CASSLSTGAYEQYF.